The next 27 T cell receptor beta chains were all read from a single sample in a study of cytotoxic CD8 clonotypes in ibrutinib-treated CLL. TCRdb's table, derived via immunoSEQ multiplex PCR, lists solely in-frame clones and lacks some. Of approximately 130,000 clones detected, around 84% appear once; the ten largest clones hold 3% to 4%. Source: PBMCs, taken after 24 months of ibrutinib treatment. The source of these receptors is a human donor with chronic lymphocytic leukemia.

This rearrangement joins TRBV18 to TRBJ1-5, with D maybe TRBD1 (5 bases). Between the trimmed V and J ends, which lost 6 bases and 5 bases, there was a span of 14 bases. The CDR3 contains 14 residues. Germline CDR1 reads KGHSH; CDR2 reads LQKENI. As DNA, the CDR3 is TGTGCCAGCTCGCCGGGGACCGTCGATCAGCCCCAGCATTTT. It yields the protein CASSPGTVDQPQHF.

The table lists this clone with a count of one. The gene calls are TRBV7-2 and TRBJ2-7; D is unresolved. Trimming took 5 bases from V and 5 from J, leaving 13 bases between them. The CDR3 is 13 residues long. CDR1 and CDR2 from the germline V gene are SGHTA and FQGNSA. The CDR3 loop is CASSRISRNEQYF. The CDR3 coding sequence is TGTGCCAGCAGCCGGATTTCCAGAAACGAGCAGTACTTC.

Regarding this clone: The sample has other DNA sequences that encode this CDR3 too. The chain joins TRBV28 to TRBJ1-6; D may be TRBD1 (5 bases). CDR3 length: 15 residues. Trimming left V 6 bases short and J 3 bases short, with 12 bases between. The germline gives CDR1 MDHEN, CDR2 SYDVKM. The CDR3 DNA reads as TGTGCCAGCAGCCGGGGGACGGTCTATAATTCACCCCTCCACTTT. It yields the protein CASSRGTVYNSPLHF.

The chain links TRBV27 to TRBJ1-4; a possible D gene is TRBD1 (6 bases). The germline V gene has CDR1 MNHEY and CDR2 SMNVEV (reference sequence). The CDR3 spans 15 residues. Deletions cut 0 bases from V and 4 bases from J, with 9 bases between. CDR3 protein: CASSLSVQGNEKLFF. For the CDR3, the DNA is TGTGCCAGCAGTTTATCGGTACAGGGTAATGAAAAACTGTTTTTT.

The J gene is TRBJ2-6, the V gene TRBV10-3, with D uncertain. Germline V gene sequence: CDR1 ENHRY, CDR2 SYGVKD. The CDR3 length is 15 residues. V shed 6 bases and J shed 0 bases, with 9 bases lying between them. The CDR3 region is CAIRGGTSGANVLTF. In DNA, the CDR3 is TGTGCCATCAGGGGTGGCACCTCTGGGGCCAACGTCCTGACTTTC.

V gene TRBV30 combines with J gene TRBJ1-4; no definite D call. V lost 0 bases, J lost 8 bases, and 13 bases lay in between. This CDR3 has 14 amino acids. CDR1 is GTSNPN, CDR2 SVGIG, per germline (reference sequence). CDR3 region: CAWSVRSLGEKLFF. CDR3 sequence (DNA): TGTGCCTGGAGTGTACGATCACTAGGGGAAAAACTGTTTTTT. Drawing the rest from reference TRBV30 and TRBJ1-4, the complete variable domain is SQTIHQWPATLVQPVGSPLSLECTVEGTSNPNLYWYRQAAGRGLQLLFYSVGIGQISSEVPQNLSASRPQDRQFILSSKKLLLSDSGFYLCAWSVRSLGEKLFFGSGTQLSVL.

Details on this clone: In the same sample, other DNA sequences code for this CDR3. The rearrangement uses TRBV27 and TRBJ2-3, with D hard to call. Trimming shortened V by 3 bases and J by 3 bases, and 7 bases separated the two germline ends. The CDR3 loop spans 13 amino acids. Germline V gives CDR1 MNHEY, CDR2 SMNVEV (reference sequence). The chain's CDR3 is CASSLSYTDTQYF. CDR3 in DNA: TGTGCCAGCAGTTTGAGTTATACAGATACGCAGTATTTT.

This rearrangement joins TRBV6-5 to TRBJ1-4; tentative D call: TRBD1 (6 bases). Deletions cut 5 bases from V and 2 bases from J, with 9 bases between. The length of the CDR3 is 14 residues. Germline V gene sequence: CDR1 MNHEY, CDR2 SVGAGI. CDR3 residues: CASSEGGTNEKLFF. CDR3 in DNA: TGTGCCAGCAGTGAGGGGGGGACTAATGAAAAACTGTTTTTT.

The chain couples TRBV7-2 to TRBJ2-7, with D tentatively TRBD1 (7 bases). This CDR3 has 14 amino acids. V shed 6 bases and J shed 0 bases, with 12 bases lying between them. Germline CDR1 is SGHTA and CDR2 is FQGNSA. The CDR3, as DNA: TGTGCCAGCAGGCCAGGGGGGAGCTCCTACGAGCAGTACTTC. Translating gives CASRPGGSSYEQYF.

This clone was observed a few times. The chain joins TRBV5-1 to TRBJ2-2, with D maybe TRBD1 (6 bases). V was clipped by 4 bases and J by 0 bases, with 16 bases between them. This CDR3 contains 17 residues. From germline, CDR1 is SGHRS and CDR2 YFSETQ. CDR3 residues: CASSPEWGHANTGELFF. In DNA, the CDR3 is TGCGCCAGCAGCCCCGAGTGGGGACACGCGAACACCGGGGAGCTGTTTTTT. The whole variable domain, filled in from reference TRBV5-1 and TRBJ2-2, reads KAGVTQTPRYLIKTRGQQVTLSCSPISGHRSVSWYQQTPGQGLQFLFEYFSETQRNKGNFPGRFSGRQFSNSRSEMNVSTLELGDSALYLCASSPEWGHANTGELFFGEGSRLTVL.

The chain couples TRBV18 to TRBJ2-5; 10 bases match TRBD2. Unmatched junction bases numbered 5, after V lost 0 bases and J lost 4 bases. This CDR3 contains 16 residues. Germline CDR1 reads KGHSH; CDR2 reads LQKENI. Written as DNA, the CDR3 is TGTGCCAGCTCACCACCGGGACTAGCGTCAGGAGAGACCCAGTACTTC. Translation: CASSPPGLASGETQYF.

This clone was seen once. This rearrangement joins TRBV12-5 to TRBJ2-7; 8 bases align to TRBD2. This CDR3 is 16 amino acids long. V gave up 0 bases and J gave up 1 base; unmatched junction bases: 5. In germline, CDR1 is LGHNT, CDR2 FRNRAP. CDR3 sequence (DNA): TGTGCTAGTGGTTTGGTACGGGGGGGGAGGTCCTACGAGCAGTACTTC. It encodes CASGLVRGGRSYEQYF.

The J gene is TRBJ1-2, the V gene TRBV5-1; the match to TRBD1 covers 9 bases. V shed 3 bases, J shed 6 bases, and the junction held 9 bases outside the gene matches. The CDR3 extends over 15 amino acids. The V gene's germline CDR1 is SGHRS and CDR2 YFSETQ. The CDR3 is CASSYLGTGRDGYTF. The DNA for the CDR3 is TGCGCCAGCAGCTACCTAGGGACAGGGCGTGATGGCTACACCTTC.

This clone was seen only a few times. V and J are TRBV18 and TRBJ2-2, with 9 positions matching TRBD1. The germline V gene encodes CDR1 KGHSH and CDR2 LQKENI. Trimming took 3 bases from V and 3 from J; bases not matched to a gene: 5. The CDR3 sequence is 16 residues long. The CDR3 here is CASSPPGQGYTGELFF. The DNA for the CDR3 is TGTGCCAGCTCACCTCCCGGACAGGGGTACACCGGGGAGCTGTTTTTT.

The chain is built from TRBV10-3 and TRBJ2-1; tentative D call: TRBD1 (7 bases). Germline V gene data show CDR1 as ENHRY and CDR2 as SYGVKD. Deletions cut 7 bases from V and 7 bases from J, with 20 bases between. This CDR3 contains 15 residues. The CDR3 sequence: CAITRGDVSGNEQFF. Written as DNA, the CDR3 is TGTGCCATCACCAGGGGGGACGTCTCGGGAAATGAGCAGTTCTTC.

The chain employs TRBV11-2 and TRBJ2-1, with a possible D match to TRBD2 (7 bases). The CDR3 spans 17 residues. V lost 7 bases, J lost 0 bases, and 19 bases lay in between. Germline CDR1 reads SGHAT; CDR2 reads FQNNGV. The CDR3 DNA sequence: TGTGCCAGCACCCCATCGGGGGGCCGAAGCTCCTACAATGAGCAGTTCTTC. It encodes CASTPSGGRSSYNEQFF.

This clone has just one count. The chain combines TRBV27 with TRBJ2-7, with D possibly matching TRBD1 (6 bases). This CDR3 has 14 residues. The ends were cut back, 5 bases at V and 0 bases at J, with 11 bases in the middle. Germline CDR1 reads MNHEY; CDR2 reads SMNVEV (reference sequence). The CDR3 sequence: CASSPWDISYEQYF. The CDR3 DNA follows: TGTGCCAGCAGTCCCTGGGACATCTCCTACGAGCAGTACTTC.

The chain employs TRBV6-1 and TRBJ2-5, with TRBD1 identical over 9 bases. This CDR3 region has 14 residues. The V gene end was trimmed by 6 bases and the J gene end by 5 bases; junction bases not matched to a gene: 7. Looked up from germline, CDR1 is MNHNS and CDR2 is SASEGT. In nucleotides, the CDR3 is TGTGCCAGCAGCTCGGGACAGGGAAAGGAGACCCAGTACTTC. Amino acids: CASSSGQGKETQYF.

Notes on this clone: Other DNA sequences in the same sample also yield this CDR3. The rearrangement joins TRBV5-1 to TRBJ1-2; TRBD1 might be the D (5 bases). Between the trimmed V and J ends, which lost 1 base and 6 bases, there was a span of 13 bases. The CDR3 length is 14 residues. Germline lookup yields CDR1 SGHRS and CDR2 YFSETQ. The CDR3 is CASSLLTGEDGYTF. Written as DNA, the CDR3 is TGCGCCAGCAGCTTGCTCACAGGTGAAGATGGCTACACCTTC.

V and J are TRBV6-6 and TRBJ2-1; D may be TRBD1 or TRBD2 (5 bases each). The germline V gene has CDR1 MNHNY and CDR2 SVGAGI (reference sequence). V was shortened by 0 bases and J by 5 bases, with 14 bases between the two germline ends. The CDR3 runs to 16 residues. The CDR3 DNA reads as TGTGCCAGCAGTTACTCCCCTCTCCTGGGGGACAATGAGCAGTTCTTC. This sequence encodes CASSYSPLLGDNEQFF.

The V gene is TRBV30, the J gene TRBJ2-7; D is ambiguous. CDR3 size: 15 residues. V shed 2 bases and J shed 5 bases, with 19 bases lying between them. CDR1 is GTSNPN and CDR2 is SVGIG in the germline V gene (reference sequence). CDR3 sequence: CAWSSIRSRYHEQYF. CDR3 nucleotide sequence: TGTGCCTGGAGTTCTATTAGGAGTCGTTACCACGAGCAGTACTTC.

The gene calls are TRBV18 and TRBJ1-1, with 9 bases identical to TRBD1. Looked up from germline, CDR1 is KGHSH and CDR2 is LQKENI. V was pared by 0 bases and J by 3 bases, with 5 bases of the junction left unmatched. The CDR3 is 16 amino acids. In nucleotides, the CDR3 is TGTGCCAGCTCACCACCCACAGGGGGCTTGTACACTGAAGCTTTCTTT. This translates into CASSPPTGGLYTEAFF.

The chain combines TRBV7-2 with TRBJ2-7; 7 bases are a match to TRBD2. V trimming: 5 bases; J trimming: 4 bases; junction bases outside the gene matches: 14. From germline, CDR1 is SGHTA and CDR2 FQGNSA. The CDR3 has 16 amino acids. DNA for the CDR3: TGTGCCAGCAGCCCCGGACGGGTCGGGGGGATATACGAGCAGTACTTC. Encoded protein: CASSPGRVGGIYEQYF.

The V gene is TRBV5-1, the J gene TRBJ2-7; 9 bases fit TRBD2. V gave up 4 bases and J gave up 0 bases; unmatched junction bases: 5. The CDR3 length is 15 residues. Germline V gene sequence: CDR1 SGHRS, CDR2 YFSETQ. In DNA, the CDR3 is TGCGCCAGCAGCCATAGCGGGGGACCCTCCTACGAGCAGTACTTC. This gives the protein CASSHSGGPSYEQYF.

This chain links TRBV5-6 with TRBJ2-3; possible D gene TRBD1, 5 bases. Germline assignment: CDR1 SGHDT and CDR2 YYEEEE. Trimming took 1 base from V and 4 from J, leaving 7 bases between them. The CDR3 spans 13 residues. Here the CDR3 reads CASSLQGPDTQYF. CDR3 nucleotides: TGTGCCAGCAGCTTGCAGGGCCCAGATACGCAGTATTTT.

The V gene is TRBV9, the J gene TRBJ1-4; D call uncertain. V was shortened by 4 bases and J by 4 bases, with 14 bases between the two germline ends. Germline V gene data show CDR1 as SGDLS and CDR2 as YYNGEE. The CDR3 loop spans 15 amino acids. This CDR3 is CASSTQPSVNEKLFF. The CDR3 bases are TGTGCCAGCAGCACTCAGCCGTCAGTTAATGAAAAACTGTTTTTT. Filled out from reference TRBV9 and TRBJ1-4, the complete variable domain reads DSGVTQTPKHLITATGQRVTLRCSPRSGDLSVYWYQQSLDQGLQFLIQYYNGEERAKGNILERFSAQQFPDLHSELNLSSLELGDSALYFCASSTQPSVNEKLFFGSGTQLSVL.

The rearrangement joins TRBV19 to TRBJ1-1; D is unresolved. This CDR3 contains 20 residues. The V end was cut by 4 bases, the J end by 0 bases, with 27 bases between. Germline V lookup: CDR1 LNHDA, CDR2 SQIVND (reference sequence). In DNA, the CDR3 is TGTGCCAGTAGTAGGGGAATTTTGGGAGGGCGCAGAGGGATGAACACTGAAGCTTTCTTT. Translating it yields CASSRGILGGRRGMNTEAFF.